These 2 T cell receptor beta chains share one sample of origin, sequenced in a study of shared T cell receptors in the human thymus. The repertoire was sequenced with immunoSEQ multiplex PCR; TCRdb's copy has only in-frame clones and lacks some. The table has about 610,000 clones, around 89% seen once. This same sample was also taken into another study, of human thymus T cells.

The sequenced material came from thymocytes. These TCRs come from a boy younger than two with a congenital heart defect.

The chain has TRBV5-1 and TRBJ2-3; TRBD1 matches at 12 bases. The germline V gene encodes CDR1 SGHRS and CDR2 YFSETQ. Losses at the gene ends were 4 bases for V and 4 bases for J; bases not matched to a gene: 4. CDR3 length: 15 amino acids. The CDR3 nucleotides read TGCGCCAGCAGCCCCGGGACAGGGGGCCCAGATACGCAGTATTTT. Protein sequence: CASSPGTGGPDTQYF.

The V gene is TRBV10-3, the J gene TRBJ2-1; 12 bases line up with TRBD2. Germline CDR1 and CDR2: ENHRY and SYGVKD. V lost 4 bases to trimming and J lost 7 bases; unmatched junction nucleotides: 8. The CDR3 has 16 amino acids. CDR3 residues: CAISGTTSGRRNEQFF. DNA of the CDR3: TGTGCCATCAGTGGGACCACTAGCGGGAGGCGAAATGAGCAGTTCTTC.